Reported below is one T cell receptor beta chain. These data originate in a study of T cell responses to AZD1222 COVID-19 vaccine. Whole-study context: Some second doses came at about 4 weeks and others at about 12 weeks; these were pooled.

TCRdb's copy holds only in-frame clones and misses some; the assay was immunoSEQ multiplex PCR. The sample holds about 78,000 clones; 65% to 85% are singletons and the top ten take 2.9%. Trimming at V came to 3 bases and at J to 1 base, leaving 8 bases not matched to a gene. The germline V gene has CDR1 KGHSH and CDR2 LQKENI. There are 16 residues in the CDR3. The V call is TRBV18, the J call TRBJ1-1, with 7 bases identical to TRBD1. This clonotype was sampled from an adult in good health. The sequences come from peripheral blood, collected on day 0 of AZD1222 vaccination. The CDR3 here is CASSPLVYRGNTEAFF. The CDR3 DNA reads TGTGCCAGCTCACCCCTGGTATACAGGGGGAACACTGAAGCTTTCTTT.